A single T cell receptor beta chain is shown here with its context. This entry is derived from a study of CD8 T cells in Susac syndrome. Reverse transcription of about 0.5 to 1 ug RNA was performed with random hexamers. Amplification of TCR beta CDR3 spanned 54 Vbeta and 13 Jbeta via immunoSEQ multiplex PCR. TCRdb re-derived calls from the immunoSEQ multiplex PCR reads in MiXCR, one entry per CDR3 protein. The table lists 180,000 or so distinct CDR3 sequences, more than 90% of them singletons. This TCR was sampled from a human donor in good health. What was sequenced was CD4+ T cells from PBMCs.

DNA for the CDR3: TGTGCCAGCAGCCATGGGCAGGGAAGGGATGGCTACACCTTC. Translating it yields CASSHGQGRDGYTF. V usage is TRBV14 and J usage is TRBJ1-2; TRBD1 might be the D (5 bases). Per germline, CDR1 SGHDN and CDR2 FVKESK. V was clipped by 3 bases and J by 6 bases, with 14 bases between them. This CDR3 is 14 amino acids long.